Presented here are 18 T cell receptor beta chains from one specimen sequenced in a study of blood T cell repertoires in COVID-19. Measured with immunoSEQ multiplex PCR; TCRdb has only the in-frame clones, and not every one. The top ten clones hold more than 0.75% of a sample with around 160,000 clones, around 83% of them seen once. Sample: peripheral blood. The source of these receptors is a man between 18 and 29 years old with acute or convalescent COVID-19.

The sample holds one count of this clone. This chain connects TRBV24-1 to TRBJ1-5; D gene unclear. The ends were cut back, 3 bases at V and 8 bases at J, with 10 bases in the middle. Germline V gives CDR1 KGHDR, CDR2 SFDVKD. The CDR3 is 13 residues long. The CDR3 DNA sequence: TGTGCCACCAGTGATGGATACGGGGAGCCCCAGCATTTT. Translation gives CATSDGYGEPQHF.

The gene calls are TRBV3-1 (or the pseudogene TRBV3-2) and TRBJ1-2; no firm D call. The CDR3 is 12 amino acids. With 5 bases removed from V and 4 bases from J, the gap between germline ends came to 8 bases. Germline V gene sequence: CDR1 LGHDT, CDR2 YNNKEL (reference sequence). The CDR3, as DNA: TGTGCCAGCAGCGAGGGTTCCTATGGCTACACCTTC. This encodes CASSEGSYGYTF.

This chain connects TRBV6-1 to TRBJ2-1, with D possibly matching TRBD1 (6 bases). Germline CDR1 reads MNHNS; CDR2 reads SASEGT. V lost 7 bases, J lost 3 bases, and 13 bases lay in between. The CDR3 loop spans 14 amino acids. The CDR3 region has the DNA TGTGCCAGCACCCAAGGGGGTTACTACAATGAGCAGTTCTTC. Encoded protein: CASTQGGYYNEQFF.

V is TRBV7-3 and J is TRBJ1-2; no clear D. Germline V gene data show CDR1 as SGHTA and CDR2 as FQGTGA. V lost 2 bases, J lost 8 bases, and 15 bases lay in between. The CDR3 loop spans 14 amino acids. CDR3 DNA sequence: TGTGCCAGCAGCTTAGGGATACTAGTACAGGGCTACACCTTC. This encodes CASSLGILVQGYTF.

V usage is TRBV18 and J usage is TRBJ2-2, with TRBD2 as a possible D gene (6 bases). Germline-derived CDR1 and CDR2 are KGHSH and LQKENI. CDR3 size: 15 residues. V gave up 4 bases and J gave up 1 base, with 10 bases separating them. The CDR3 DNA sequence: TGTGCCAGCTCACTCCTAGCGATGAACACCGGGGAGCTGTTTTTT. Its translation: CASSLLAMNTGELFF.

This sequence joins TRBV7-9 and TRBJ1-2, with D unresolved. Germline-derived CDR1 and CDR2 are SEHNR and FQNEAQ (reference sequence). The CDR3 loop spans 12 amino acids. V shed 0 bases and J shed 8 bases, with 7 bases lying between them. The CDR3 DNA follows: TGTGCCAGCAGCTTAGCACGGGAAGGCTACACCTTC. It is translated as CASSLAREGYTF.

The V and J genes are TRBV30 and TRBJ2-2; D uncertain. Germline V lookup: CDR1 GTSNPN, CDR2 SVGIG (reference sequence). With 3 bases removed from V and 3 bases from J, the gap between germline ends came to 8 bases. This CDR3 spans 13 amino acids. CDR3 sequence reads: CAWRHPHTGELFF. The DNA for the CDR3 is TGTGCCTGGAGACACCCGCACACCGGGGAGCTGTTTTTT.

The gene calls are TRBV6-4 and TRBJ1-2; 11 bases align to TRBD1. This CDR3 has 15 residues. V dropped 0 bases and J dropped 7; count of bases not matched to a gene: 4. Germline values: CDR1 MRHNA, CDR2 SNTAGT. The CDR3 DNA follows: TGTGCCAGCAGTGACTCAGGGACAGGGGGATTTGGCTACACCTTC. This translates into CASSDSGTGGFGYTF.

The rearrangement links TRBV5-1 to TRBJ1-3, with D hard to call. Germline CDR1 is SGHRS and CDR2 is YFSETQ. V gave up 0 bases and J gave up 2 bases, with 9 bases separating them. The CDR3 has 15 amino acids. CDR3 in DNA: TGCGCCAGCAGCTTGGATAGCCGCCCTGGAAACACCATATATTTT. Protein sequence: CASSLDSRPGNTIYF.

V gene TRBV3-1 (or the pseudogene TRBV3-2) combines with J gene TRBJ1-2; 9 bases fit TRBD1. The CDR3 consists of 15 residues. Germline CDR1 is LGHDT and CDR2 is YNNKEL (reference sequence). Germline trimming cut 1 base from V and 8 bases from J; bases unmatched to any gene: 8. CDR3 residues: CASSQGGTGLGGYTF. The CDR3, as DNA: TGTGCCAGCAGCCAAGGAGGGACAGGGCTGGGGGGCTACACCTTC.

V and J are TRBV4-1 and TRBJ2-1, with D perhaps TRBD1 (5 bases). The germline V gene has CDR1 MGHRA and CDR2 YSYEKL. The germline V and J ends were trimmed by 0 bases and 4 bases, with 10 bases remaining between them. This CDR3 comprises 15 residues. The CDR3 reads CASSQDDNRYNEQFF. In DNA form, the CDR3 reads TGCGCCAGCAGCCAAGATGATAACAGGTACAATGAGCAGTTCTTC.

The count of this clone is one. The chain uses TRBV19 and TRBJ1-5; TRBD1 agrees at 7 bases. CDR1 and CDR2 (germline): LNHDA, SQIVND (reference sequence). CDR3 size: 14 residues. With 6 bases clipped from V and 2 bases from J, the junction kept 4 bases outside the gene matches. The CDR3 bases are TGTGCCAGTAGAAGACAGGGCGGCAATCAGCCCCAGCATTTT. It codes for CASRRQGGNQPQHF.

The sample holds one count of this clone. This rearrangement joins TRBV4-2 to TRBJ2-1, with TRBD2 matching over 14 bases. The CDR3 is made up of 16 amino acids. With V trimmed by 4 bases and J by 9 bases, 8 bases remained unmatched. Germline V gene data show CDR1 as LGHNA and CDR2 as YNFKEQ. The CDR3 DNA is TGTGCCAGCAGCCCGCAACAGACTAGCGGGGGGGGTGAGCAGTTCTTC. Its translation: CASSPQQTSGGGEQFF.

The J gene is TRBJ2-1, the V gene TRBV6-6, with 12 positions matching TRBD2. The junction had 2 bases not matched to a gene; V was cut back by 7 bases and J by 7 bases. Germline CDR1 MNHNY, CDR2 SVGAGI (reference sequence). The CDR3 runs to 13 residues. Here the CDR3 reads CASMLAGGNEQFF. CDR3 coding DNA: TGTGCCAGCATGCTAGCGGGGGGGAATGAGCAGTTCTTC.

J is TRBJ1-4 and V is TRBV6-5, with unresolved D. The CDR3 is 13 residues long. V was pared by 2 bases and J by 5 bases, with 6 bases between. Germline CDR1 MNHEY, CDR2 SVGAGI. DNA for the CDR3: TGTGCCAGCAGTTACGAGGCAAATGAAAAACTGTTTTTT. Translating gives CASSYEANEKLFF.

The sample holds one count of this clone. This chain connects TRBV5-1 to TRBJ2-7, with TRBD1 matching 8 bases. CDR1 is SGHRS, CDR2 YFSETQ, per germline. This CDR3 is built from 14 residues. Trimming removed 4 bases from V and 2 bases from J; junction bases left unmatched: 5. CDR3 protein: CASSLGTGTYEQYF. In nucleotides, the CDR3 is TGCGCCAGCAGCCTCGGGACAGGAACCTACGAGCAGTACTTC.

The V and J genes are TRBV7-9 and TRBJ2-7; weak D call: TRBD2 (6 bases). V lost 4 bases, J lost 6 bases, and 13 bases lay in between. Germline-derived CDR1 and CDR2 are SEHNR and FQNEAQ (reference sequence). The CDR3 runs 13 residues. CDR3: CASSYTAGGEQYF. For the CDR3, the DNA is TGTGCCAGCAGCTACACGGCCGGGGGCGAGCAGTACTTC.

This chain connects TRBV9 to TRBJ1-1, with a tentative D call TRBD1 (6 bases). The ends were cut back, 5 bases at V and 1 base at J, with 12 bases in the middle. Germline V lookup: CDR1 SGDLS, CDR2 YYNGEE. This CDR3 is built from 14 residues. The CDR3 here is CASRPRTENTEAFF. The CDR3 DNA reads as TGTGCCAGCAGACCTAGGACAGAGAACACTGAAGCTTTCTTT.